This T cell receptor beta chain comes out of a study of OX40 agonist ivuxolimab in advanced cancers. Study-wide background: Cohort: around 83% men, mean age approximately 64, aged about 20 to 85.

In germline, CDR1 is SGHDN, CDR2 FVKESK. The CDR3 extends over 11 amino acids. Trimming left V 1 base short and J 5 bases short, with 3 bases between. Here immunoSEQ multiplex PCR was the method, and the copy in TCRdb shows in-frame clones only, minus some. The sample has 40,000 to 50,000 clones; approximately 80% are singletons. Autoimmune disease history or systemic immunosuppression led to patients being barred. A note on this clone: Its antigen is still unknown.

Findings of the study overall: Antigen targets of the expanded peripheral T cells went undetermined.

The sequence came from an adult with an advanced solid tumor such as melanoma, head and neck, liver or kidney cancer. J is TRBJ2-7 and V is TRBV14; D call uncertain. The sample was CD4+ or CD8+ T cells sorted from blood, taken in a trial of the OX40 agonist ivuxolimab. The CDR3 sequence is CASSQVNEQYF. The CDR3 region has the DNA TGTGCCAGCAGCCAAGTAAACGAGCAGTACTTC.